This is a list of T cell receptor beta chains from one sample in a study of CD8+ T cells in alopecia areata. The repertoire was sequenced with immunoSEQ multiplex PCR; TCRdb's copy has only in-frame clones and lacks some. The sample lists 150,000 to 200,000 clones; roughly 66% were seen once. The sample was CD4+ T cells sorted from blood, taken at week 24, from a patient treated with tofacitinib. The receptors here all came from a human donor with alopecia areata. The CDR3 runs from the conserved cysteine through the conserved F or W.

j_call,v_call,cdr3_aa
TRBJ1-2,TRBV29-1,CSVEDRWDRGLHTF
TRBJ2-7,TRBV5-6,CASSLAGGGTNYEQYF
TRBJ2-2,TRBV7-2,CASSLDVGFNGELFF
TRBJ2-7,TRBV29-1,CSVGATYEQYF
TRBJ1-1,TRBV7-2,CASSLGAREKAFF
TRBJ2-3,TRBV29-1,CSAIRQGAWGTDTQYF
TRBJ1-2,TRBV29-1,CSVGQNYGYTF
TRBJ2-5,TRBV29-1,CSAGGGVETQYF
TRBJ1-5,TRBV23-1,CASSHSKGQAGYSNQPQHF
TRBJ1-1,TRBV30,CAWSVVPNTEAFF
TRBJ1-5,TRBV2,CASRYTTDQPQHF
TRBJ1-1,TRBV7-9,CASSYRPQTEAFF
TRBJ2-2,TRBV30,CAWTSTGSPNTGELFF
TRBJ1-6,TRBV30,CAWSAGGAGSNSPLHF
TRBJ1-1,TRBV30,CAWSRGGWRWF
TRBJ2-5,TRBV5-6,CASSLVAGQYQETQYF
TRBJ2-7,TRBV28,CAASTGNHEQYF
TRBJ2-2,TRBV7-9,CASSLVQNTGELFF
TRBJ1-1,TRBV27,CASSLNTANTEAFF
TRBJ1-5,TRBV7-2,CASSLTQRNQPQHF
TRBJ1-5,TRBV15,CATSRPGNQPQHF
TRBJ1-2,TRBV4-3,CASSPQGALYGYTF
TRBJ1-5,TRBV9,CASSVAGTANQPQHF
TRBJ2-7,TRBV30,CAWMPKDREAYEQYF
TRBJ2-2,TRBV7-2,CASSLVPPELAGELFF
TRBJ1-2,TRBV6-6,CASTVNYGYTF
TRBJ2-3,TRBV29-1,CSVLGTGHSTQYF
TRBJ1-5,TRBV30,CAWSVGQGGQPQHF
TRBJ1-5,TRBV30,CAWSVSGAQPQHF
TRBJ2-3,TRBV9,CASSGRTSGNTDTQYF
TRBJ2-5,TRBV20-1,CSARVETQYF
TRBJ1-2,TRBV6-6,CASSTQGNYGYTF
TRBJ1-3,TRBV29-1,CSVDPASSGNTIYF
TRBJ2-7,TRBV2,CASSSGQGRGYEQYF
TRBJ2-3,TRBV29-1,CSATSFRTDTQYF
TRBJ1-1,TRBV7-8,CASSVGSGVRRNTEAFF
TRBJ2-7,TRBV7-2,CASSLRSGTGSSYEQYF
TRBJ1-6,TRBV30,CAWSNGLGNSPLHF
TRBJ2-7,TRBV9,CASSVDVRPGEQYF
TRBJ1-4,TRBV25-1,CASSEITGGSGKLFF
TRBJ2-5,TRBV29-1,CTTGETQYF
TRBJ2-1,TRBV29-1,CSVESPGETQFF
TRBJ1-3,TRBV25-1,CGSSWGINTIYF
TRBJ2-5,TRBV5-5,CASSFSGGYQETQYF
TRBJ1-5,TRBV19,CASSTQAGNQPQHF
TRBJ1-5,TRBV30,CAWGGGLDQPQHF
TRBJ1-1,TRBV29-1,CSCNLGRTEAFF
TRBJ2-3,TRBV30,CAWSSLNTQYF
TRBJ2-7,TRBV29-1,CSGGGKGGYEQYF
TRBJ1-2,TRBV29-1,CSVADRVGYGYTF
TRBJ2-2,TRBV4-2,CASSQEPGIRNTGELFF
TRBJ2-2,TRBV18,CASSSTSGELFF
TRBJ2-2,TRBV4-3,CASSRGAKTGELFF
TRBJ2-2,TRBV2,CASISMGELFF
TRBJ2-7,TRBV30,CAWGTGLGEQYF
TRBJ1-1,TRBV29-1,CSVAGTANTEAFF
TRBJ1-2,TRBV30,CAWNRVYGYTF
TRBJ2-5,TRBV27,CASSFRFRGETQYF
TRBJ1-1,TRBV27,CASSLGLMNTEAFF
TRBJ1-5,TRBV6-1,CATDVDVSNQPQHF